This T cell receptor beta chain stems from a study of blood T cell repertoires in COVID-19. Across the whole study: The study counted Cohort 3 donors as recovered given two negative PCRs, clearance, or symptom resolution.

This CDR3 spans 16 amino acids. The ends lost 4 bases at V and 2 bases at J; junction bases unmatched: 7. Germline V lookup: CDR1 KGHDR, CDR2 SFDVKD. Repertoires were generated with immunoSEQ multiplex PCR, while TCRdb's copy carries only in-frame clones and drops some. The profile shows hundreds of thousands of clones, around 85% of them singletons. The V call is TRBV24-1, the J call TRBJ2-5, with TRBD2 matching 9 bases. The sequence was collected from a woman aged 50 to 60 in a cohort exposed to, infected with or recovered from COVID-19 (not recorded which). Material for sequencing was PBMCs or T cells enriched from blood (not recorded which). In DNA form, the CDR3 reads TGTGCCACCAGTGACCCGAAAAGCGGGGGGCAAGAGACCCAGTACTTC. This sequence encodes CATSDPKSGGQETQYF.